This entry is about one T cell receptor beta chain. The target antigen is unknown. This specimen comes from a study of T cell responses to AZD1222 COVID-19 vaccine. The study pooled second doses at about 4 or about 12 weeks. Study outcomes and limitations: Spike as a whole was targeted by vaccine-associated CD4 TCRs, dominant at 160-218 and 743-854. Possibly, clonal diversity was underestimated; donors were largely white British and included more females.

CDR1 is SGDLS, CDR2 YYNGEE, per germline. The CDR3 totals 15 residues. J gave up 2 bases and V 0 bases, and 1 base lay outside the gene matches. The repertoire was sequenced with immunoSEQ multiplex PCR; TCRdb's copy has only in-frame clones and lacks some. The sample contains about 56,000 clones, over 70% of which appear only once. The origin of this receptor is an adult who received the AZD1222 COVID-19 vaccine. Sequenced material: peripheral blood, taken 28 days after the second AZD1222 dose. V usage is TRBV9 and J usage is TRBJ2-1; 8 bases align to TRBD2. The CDR3 is CASSVVAGTYNEQFF. CDR3 nucleotide sequence: TGTGCCAGCAGCGTAGTAGCGGGGACCTACAATGAGCAGTTCTTC.